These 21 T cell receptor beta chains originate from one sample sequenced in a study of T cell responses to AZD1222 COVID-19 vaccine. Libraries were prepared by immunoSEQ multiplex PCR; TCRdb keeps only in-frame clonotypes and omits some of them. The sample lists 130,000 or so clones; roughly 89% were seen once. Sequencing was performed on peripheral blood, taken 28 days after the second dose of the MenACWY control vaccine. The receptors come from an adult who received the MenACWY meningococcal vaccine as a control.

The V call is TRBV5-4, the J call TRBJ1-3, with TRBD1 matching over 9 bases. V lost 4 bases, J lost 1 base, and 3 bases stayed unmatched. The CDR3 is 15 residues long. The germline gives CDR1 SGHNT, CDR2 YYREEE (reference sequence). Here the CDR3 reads CASSLDRGSGNTIYF. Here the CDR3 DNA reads TGTGCCAGCAGCCTGGACAGGGGTTCTGGAAACACCATATATTTT.

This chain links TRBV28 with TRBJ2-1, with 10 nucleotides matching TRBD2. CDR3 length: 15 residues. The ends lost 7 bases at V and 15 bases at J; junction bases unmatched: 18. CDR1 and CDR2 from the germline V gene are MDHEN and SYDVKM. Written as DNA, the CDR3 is TGTGCCAGCACCCGATCGCTAGCGGGAGTTCGTATACTGTTCTTC. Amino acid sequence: CASTRSLAGVRILFF.

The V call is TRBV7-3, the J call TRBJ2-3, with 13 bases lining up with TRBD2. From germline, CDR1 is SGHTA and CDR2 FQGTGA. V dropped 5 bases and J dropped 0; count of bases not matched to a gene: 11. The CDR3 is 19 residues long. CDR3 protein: CASSVTGPGLAGSTDTQYF. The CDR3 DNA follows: TGTGCCAGCAGCGTGACAGGGCCGGGACTAGCGGGGAGCACAGATACGCAGTATTTT.

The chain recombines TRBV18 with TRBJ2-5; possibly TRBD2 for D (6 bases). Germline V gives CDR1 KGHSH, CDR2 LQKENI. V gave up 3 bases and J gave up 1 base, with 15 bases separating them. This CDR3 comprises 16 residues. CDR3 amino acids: CASSPGAGRAQETQYF. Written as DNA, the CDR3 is TGTGCCAGCTCACCCGGCGCGGGAAGGGCCCAAGAGACCCAGTACTTC.

The CDR3 here is CASSDRQGLYGYTF. The CDR3 DNA is TGTGCCAGCAGTGATCGACAGGGGCTTTATGGCTACACCTTC. This chain connects TRBV6-1 to TRBJ1-2, with 8 bases that match TRBD1. The CDR3 spans 14 residues. Germline CDR1 reads MNHNS; CDR2 reads SASEGT. The junction had 5 bases not matched to a gene; V was cut back by 3 bases and J by 5 bases.

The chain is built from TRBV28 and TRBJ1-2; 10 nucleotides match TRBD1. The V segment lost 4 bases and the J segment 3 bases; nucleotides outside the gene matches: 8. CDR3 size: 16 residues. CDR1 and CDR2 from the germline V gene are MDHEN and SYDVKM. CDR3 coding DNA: TGTGCCAGCAGTTCGGGACAGGGGCCTTGGGACTATGGCTACACCTTC. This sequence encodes CASSSGQGPWDYGYTF.

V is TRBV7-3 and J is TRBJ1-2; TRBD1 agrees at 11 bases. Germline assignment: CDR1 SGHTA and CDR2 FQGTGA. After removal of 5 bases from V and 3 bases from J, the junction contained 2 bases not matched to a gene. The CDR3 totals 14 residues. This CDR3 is CASSTGQGDYGYTF. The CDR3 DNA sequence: TGTGCCAGCAGCACGGGACAGGGGGACTATGGCTACACCTTC.

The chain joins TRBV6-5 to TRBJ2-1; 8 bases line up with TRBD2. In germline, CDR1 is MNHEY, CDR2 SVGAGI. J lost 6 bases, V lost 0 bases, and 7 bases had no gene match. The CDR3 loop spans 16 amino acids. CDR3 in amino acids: CASSYSGAGGLNEQFF. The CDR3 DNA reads TGTGCCAGCAGTTACTCGGGGGCGGGAGGCCTCAATGAGCAGTTCTTC.

CDR3 residues: CASSQVYRGSLPTF. As DNA, the CDR3 is TGTGCCAGCAGCCAGGTTTACAGGGGCTCGCTACCCACCTTC. The chain couples TRBV12-1 to TRBJ1-2; TRBD1, the table's D call, was not compared with the DNA. TRBV12-1 is reported as a pseudogene. The CDR3 covers 14 residues.

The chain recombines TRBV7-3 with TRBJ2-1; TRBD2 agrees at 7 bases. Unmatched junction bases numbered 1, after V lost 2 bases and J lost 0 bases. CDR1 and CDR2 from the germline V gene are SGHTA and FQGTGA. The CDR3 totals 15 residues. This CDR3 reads CASSLLAASYNEQFF. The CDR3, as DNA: TGTGCCAGCAGCTTACTAGCGGCCTCCTACAATGAGCAGTTCTTC. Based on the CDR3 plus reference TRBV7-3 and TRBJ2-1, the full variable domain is GAGVSQTPSNKVTEKGKYVELRCDPISGHTALYWYRQSLGQGPEFLIYFQGTGAADDSGLPNDRFFAVRPEGSVSTLKIQRTERGDSAVYLCASSLLAASYNEQFFGPGTRLTVL.

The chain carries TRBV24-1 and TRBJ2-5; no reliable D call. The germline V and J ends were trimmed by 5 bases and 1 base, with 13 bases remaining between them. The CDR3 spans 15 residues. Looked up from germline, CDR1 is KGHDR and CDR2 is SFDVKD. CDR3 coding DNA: TGTGCCACCAGTGCGGTTTCTGGGCCCCAAGAGACCCAGTACTTC. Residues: CATSAVSGPQETQYF.

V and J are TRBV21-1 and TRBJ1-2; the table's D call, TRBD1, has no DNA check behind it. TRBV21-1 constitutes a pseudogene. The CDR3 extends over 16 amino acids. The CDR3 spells CASSPRTQGEDYGYTF. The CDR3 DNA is TGTGCCAGCAGCCCTCGGACCCAGGGGGAAGACTATGGCTACACCTTC.

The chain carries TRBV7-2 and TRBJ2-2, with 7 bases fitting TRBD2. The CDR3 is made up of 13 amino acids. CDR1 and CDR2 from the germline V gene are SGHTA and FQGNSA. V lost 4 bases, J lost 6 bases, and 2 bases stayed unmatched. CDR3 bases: TGTGCCAGCAGCTGGGGGGGTCCCGGGGAGCTGTTTTTT. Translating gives CASSWGGPGELFF. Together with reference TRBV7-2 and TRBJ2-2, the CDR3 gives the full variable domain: GAGVSQSPSNKVTEKGKDVELRCDPISGHTALYWYRQSLGQGLEFLIYFQGNSAPDKSGLPSDRFSAERTGGSVSTLTIQRTQQEDSAVYLCASSWGGPGELFFGEGSRLTVL.

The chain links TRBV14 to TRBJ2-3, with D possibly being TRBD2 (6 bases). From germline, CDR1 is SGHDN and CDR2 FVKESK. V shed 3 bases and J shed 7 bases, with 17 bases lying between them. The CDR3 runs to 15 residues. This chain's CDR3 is CASSQESSEWNTQYF. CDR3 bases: TGTGCCAGCAGCCAGGAGTCTAGCGAGTGGAATACGCAGTATTTT.

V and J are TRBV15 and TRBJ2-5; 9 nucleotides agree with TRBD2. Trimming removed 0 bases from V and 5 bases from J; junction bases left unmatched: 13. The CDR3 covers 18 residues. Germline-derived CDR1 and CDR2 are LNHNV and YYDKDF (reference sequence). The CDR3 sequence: CATSRDRAGAGGSETQYF. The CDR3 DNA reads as TGTGCCACCAGCAGAGATCGAGCGGGAGCGGGAGGATCGGAGACCCAGTACTTC.

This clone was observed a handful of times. CDR3 in amino acids: CATQVPLNYGYTF. In DNA, the CDR3 is TGTGCCACCCAGGTCCCATTGAACTATGGCTACACCTTC. The chain is built from TRBV28 and TRBJ1-2, with D uncertain. Between the trimmed V and J ends, which lost 10 bases and 2 bases, there was a span of 14 bases. The CDR3 contains 13 residues. Per the germline V gene, CDR1 is MDHEN and CDR2 is SYDVKM.

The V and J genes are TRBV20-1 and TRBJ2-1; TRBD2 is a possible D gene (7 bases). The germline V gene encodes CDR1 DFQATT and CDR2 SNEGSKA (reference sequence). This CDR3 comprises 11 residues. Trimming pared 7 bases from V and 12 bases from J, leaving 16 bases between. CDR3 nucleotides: TGCAGTGTTCAGCGCGGGGGCCTGCAGTTCTTC. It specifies CSVQRGGLQFF.

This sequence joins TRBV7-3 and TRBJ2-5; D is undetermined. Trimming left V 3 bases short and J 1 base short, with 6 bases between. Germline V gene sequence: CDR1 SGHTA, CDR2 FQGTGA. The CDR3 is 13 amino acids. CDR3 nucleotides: TGTGCCAGCAGCTTTTTCCCCCAAGAGACCCAGTACTTC. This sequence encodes CASSFFPQETQYF.

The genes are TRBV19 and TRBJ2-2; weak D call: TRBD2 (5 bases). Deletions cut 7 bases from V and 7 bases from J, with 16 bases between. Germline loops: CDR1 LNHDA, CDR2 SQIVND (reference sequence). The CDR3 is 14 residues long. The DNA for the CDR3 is TGTGCCAGTAACCCTACGGGTCGGGGCGGGGAGCTGTTTTTT. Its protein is CASNPTGRGGELFF.

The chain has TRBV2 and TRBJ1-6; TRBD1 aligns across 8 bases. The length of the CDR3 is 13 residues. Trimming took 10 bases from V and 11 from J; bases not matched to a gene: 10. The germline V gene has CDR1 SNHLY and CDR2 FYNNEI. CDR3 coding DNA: TGTGCCACCCAGGACAGGGACTCAACACCCCTCCACTTT. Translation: CATQDRDSTPLHF.

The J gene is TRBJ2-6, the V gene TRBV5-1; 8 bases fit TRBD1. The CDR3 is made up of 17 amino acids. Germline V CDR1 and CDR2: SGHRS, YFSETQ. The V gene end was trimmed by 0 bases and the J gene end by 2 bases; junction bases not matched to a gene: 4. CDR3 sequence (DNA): TGCGCCAGCAGCTTGGCCAGGGGGCAGACTGGGGCCAACGTCCTGACTTTC. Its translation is CASSLARGQTGANVLTF.